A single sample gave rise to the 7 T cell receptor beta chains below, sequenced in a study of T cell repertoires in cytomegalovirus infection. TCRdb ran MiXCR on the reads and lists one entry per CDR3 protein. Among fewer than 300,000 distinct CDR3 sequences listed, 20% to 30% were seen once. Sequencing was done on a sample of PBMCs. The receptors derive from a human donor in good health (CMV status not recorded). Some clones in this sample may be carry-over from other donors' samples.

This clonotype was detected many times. CDR3 region: CASSRAGYNEQFF. The CDR3 DNA follows: TGTGCCAGCAGCCGCGCAGGGTACAATGAGCAGTTCTTC. The genes are TRBV7-2 and TRBJ2-1; TRBD1 is a possible D gene (5 bases). The CDR3 runs to 13 residues. Looked up from germline, CDR1 is SGHTA and CDR2 is FQGNSA. V lost 5 bases, J lost 4 bases, and 9 bases lay in between. The full variable domain, with the rest looked up from reference TRBV7-2 and TRBJ2-1, is GAGVSQSPSNKVTEKGKDVELRCDPISGHTALYWYRQSLGQGLEFLIYFQGNSAPDKSGLPSDRFSAERTGGSVSTLTIQRTQQEDSAVYLCASSRAGYNEQFFGPGTRLTVL.

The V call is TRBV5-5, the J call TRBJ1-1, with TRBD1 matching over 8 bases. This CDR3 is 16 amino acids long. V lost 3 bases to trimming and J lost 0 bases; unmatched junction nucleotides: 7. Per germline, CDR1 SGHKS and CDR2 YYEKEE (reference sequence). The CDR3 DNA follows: TGTGCCAGCAGCTGGCAGGGACAGGCAATGAACACTGAAGCTTTCTTT. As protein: CASSWQGQAMNTEAFF.

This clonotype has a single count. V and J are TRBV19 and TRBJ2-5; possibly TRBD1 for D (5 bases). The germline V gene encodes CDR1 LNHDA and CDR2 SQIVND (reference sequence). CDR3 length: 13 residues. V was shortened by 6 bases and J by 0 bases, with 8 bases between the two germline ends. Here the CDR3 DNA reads TGTGCCAGTAGCCAGGGAAACCAAGAGACCCAGTACTTC. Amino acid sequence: CASSQGNQETQYF.

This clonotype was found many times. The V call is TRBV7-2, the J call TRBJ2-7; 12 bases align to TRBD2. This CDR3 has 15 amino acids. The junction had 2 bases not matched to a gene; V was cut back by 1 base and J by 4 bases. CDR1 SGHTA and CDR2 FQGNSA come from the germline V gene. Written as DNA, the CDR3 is TGTGCCAGCAGCTTAGGACTAGCGGGAGAATACGAGCAGTACTTC. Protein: CASSLGLAGEYEQYF.

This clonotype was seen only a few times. CDR3 protein: CASRVGTAQETQYF. CDR3 sequence (DNA): TGTGCCAGCAGAGTCGGGACAGCCCAAGAGACCCAGTACTTC. The gene calls are TRBV28 and TRBJ2-5; 7 nucleotides agree with TRBD1. The germline gives CDR1 MDHEN, CDR2 SYDVKM. The CDR3 sequence is 14 residues long. V shed 6 bases and J 1 base; nucleotides not matched to a gene: 5.

The CDR3 DNA follows: TGCGCCAGCAGCTTGGCCGTGTCCTACAATGAGCAGTTCTTC. It specifies CASSLAVSYNEQFF. This rearrangement joins TRBV5-1 to TRBJ2-1, with D hard to call. The CDR3 contains 14 residues. Germline assignment: CDR1 SGHRS and CDR2 YFSETQ. The V gene lost 0 bases and the J gene lost 1 base, with 5 bases spanning the gap. Using reference TRBV5-1 and TRBJ2-1 for the parts outside the CDR3, the full variable domain is KAGVTQTPRYLIKTRGQQVTLSCSPISGHRSVSWYQQTPGQGLQFLFEYFSETQRNKGNFPGRFSGRQFSNSRSEMNVSTLELGDSALYLCASSLAVSYNEQFFGPGTRLTVL.

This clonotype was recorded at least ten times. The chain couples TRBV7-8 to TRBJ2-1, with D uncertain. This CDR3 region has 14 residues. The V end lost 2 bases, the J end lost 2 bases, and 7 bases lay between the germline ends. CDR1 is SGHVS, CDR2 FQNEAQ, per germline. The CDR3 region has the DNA TGTGCCAGCAGCTTATCGGTCGCCTACAATGAGCAGTTCTTC. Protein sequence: CASSLSVAYNEQFF.